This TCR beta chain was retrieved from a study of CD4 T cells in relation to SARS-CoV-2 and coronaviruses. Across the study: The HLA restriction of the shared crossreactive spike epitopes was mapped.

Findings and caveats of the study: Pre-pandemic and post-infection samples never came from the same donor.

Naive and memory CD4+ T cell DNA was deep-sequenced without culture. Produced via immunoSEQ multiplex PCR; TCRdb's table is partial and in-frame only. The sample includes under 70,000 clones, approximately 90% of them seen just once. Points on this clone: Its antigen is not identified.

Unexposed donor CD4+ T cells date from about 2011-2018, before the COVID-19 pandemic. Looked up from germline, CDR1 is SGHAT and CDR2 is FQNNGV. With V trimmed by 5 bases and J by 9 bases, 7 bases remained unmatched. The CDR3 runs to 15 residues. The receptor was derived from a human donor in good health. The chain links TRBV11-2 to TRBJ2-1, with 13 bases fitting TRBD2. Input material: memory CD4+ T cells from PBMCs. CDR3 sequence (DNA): TGTGCCAGCAGCAGCGGGACTAGCGGGATTGGTGAGCAGTTCTTC. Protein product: CASSSGTSGIGEQFF.